What follows are 6 T cell receptor beta chains derived from one specimen sequenced in a study of T-cell memory formation after mild COVID-19. TCRdb independently ran MiXCR on the 5' RACE reads; one entry per CDR3 protein. The sample comprises under 450,000 distinct CDR3 sequences, about 15% of which are singletons, and 22% rests with the top ten. Sequencing was carried out using PBMCs or a T cell subset sorted from them (not recorded which). The receptor set was obtained from a man between 18 and 29 years old who had mild COVID-19 (a few samples of this study predate the infection). Cell type and time point are not known.

The chain links TRBV7-2 to TRBJ1-6; TRBD1 matches 9 bases. CDR1 SGHTA and CDR2 FQGNSA come from the germline V gene. The CDR3 covers 13 residues. The ends lost 5 bases at V and 8 bases at J; junction bases unmatched: 1. The CDR3 is CASSRDRDSPLHF. CDR3 in DNA: TGTGCCAGCAGCCGGGACAGGGATTCACCCCTCCACTTT.

Only a few counts were recorded for this clonotype. This chain joins TRBV19 and TRBJ2-1, with a tentative D call TRBD1 (5 bases). Trimming took 3 bases from V and 7 from J, leaving 16 bases between them. The CDR3 spans 15 residues. Germline loops: CDR1 LNHDA, CDR2 SQIVND (reference sequence). CDR3 nucleotide sequence: TGTGCCAGTAGTATCCTGCGCCAGGGCGTGAATGAGCAGTTCTTC. As protein: CASSILRQGVNEQFF.

This clonotype was observed a handful of times. This chain links TRBV15 with TRBJ2-1; 13 bases match TRBD2. In germline, CDR1 is LNHNV, CDR2 YYDKDF (reference sequence). Losses at the gene ends were 4 bases for V and 12 bases for J; bases not matched to a gene: 9. CDR3 length equals 15 residues. The chain's CDR3 is CATSKTSGGTRGQFF. For the CDR3, the DNA is TGTGCCACCAGCAAGACTAGCGGGGGGACGAGAGGGCAGTTCTTC.

This clonotype was found many times. This sequence joins TRBV5-1 and TRBJ2-3; 12 nucleotides agree with TRBD1. Germline CDR1 SGHRS, CDR2 YFSETQ. V was pared by 4 bases and J by 4 bases, with 4 bases of the junction left unmatched. This CDR3 comprises 15 residues. This CDR3 is CASSPGQGAADTQYF. The CDR3, as DNA: TGCGCCAGCAGCCCGGGACAGGGGGCTGCAGATACGCAGTATTTT.

The rearrangement joins TRBV5-1 to TRBJ2-3; 10 bases line up with TRBD2. The CDR3 runs to 15 residues. In germline, CDR1 is SGHRS, CDR2 YFSETQ. V lost 6 bases to trimming and J lost 1 base; unmatched junction nucleotides: 5. CDR3 amino acids: CASIAGTSGTDTQYF. The DNA for the CDR3 is TGCGCCAGCATTGCCGGGACTAGCGGCACAGATACGCAGTATTTT.

Remarks on this clonotype: A read error may produce the germline difference seen at one junction end. The rearrangement joins TRBV15 to TRBJ2-5; D not resolved. The germline V gene has CDR1 LNHNV and CDR2 YYDKDF (reference sequence). This CDR3 is 15 amino acids long. CDR3 region: CATSRDKRQAPFLNF. DNA of the CDR3: TGTGCCACCAGCAGAGATAAGAGGCAGGCCCCATTTCTGAACTTC.